This note documents a single TCR beta chain sequence. The source of the sample is a study of blood T cell repertoires in COVID-19. About the study: The study drew acute and convalescent COVID-19 samples from the United States, Italy and Spain. T cells, B-cell-depleted T cells, or PBMCs supplied cDNA or gDNA.

In the authors' workflow: It was from reference gene primer amplification that nucleated cell counts were estimated. Libraries were prepared by immunoSEQ multiplex PCR; TCRdb keeps only in-frame clonotypes and omits some of them. V and J calls and clone size are copied from that table; D and trimming were computed from the DNA. The sample consists of around 150,000 clones, approximately 92% of them appearing once. With V trimmed by 4 bases and J by 5 bases, 5 bases remained unmatched. The CDR3 runs to 15 residues. Germline lookup yields CDR1 LNHDA and CDR2 SQIVND (reference sequence). This clonotype was obtained from a woman in her forties or fifties with acute or convalescent COVID-19. The material sequenced was peripheral blood. The chain employs TRBV19 and TRBJ2-2; 9 bases fit TRBD1. In DNA form, the CDR3 reads TGTGCCAGTAGTAGGGGAGGACAGGGGACCGGGGAGCTGTTTTTT. The encoded protein is CASSRGGQGTGELFF. The full variable domain, its missing parts supplied by reference TRBV19 and TRBJ2-2, is DGGITQSPKYLFRKEGQNVTLSCEQNLNHDAMYWYRQDPGQGLRLIYYSQIVNDFQKGDIAEGYSVSREKKESFPLTVTSAQKNPTAFYLCASSRGGQGTGELFFGEGSRLTVL.